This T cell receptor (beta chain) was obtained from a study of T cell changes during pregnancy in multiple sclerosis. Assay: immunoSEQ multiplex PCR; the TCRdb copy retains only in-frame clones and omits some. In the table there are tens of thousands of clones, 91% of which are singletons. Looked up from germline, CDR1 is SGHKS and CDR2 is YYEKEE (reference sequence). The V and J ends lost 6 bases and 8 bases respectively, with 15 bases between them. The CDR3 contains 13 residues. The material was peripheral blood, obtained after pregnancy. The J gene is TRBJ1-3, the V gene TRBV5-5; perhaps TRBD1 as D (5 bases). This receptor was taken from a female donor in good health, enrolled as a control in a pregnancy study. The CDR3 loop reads CASTLAGLDTIYF. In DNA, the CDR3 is TGTGCCAGCACCCTGGCGGGGCTCGACACCATATATTTT.